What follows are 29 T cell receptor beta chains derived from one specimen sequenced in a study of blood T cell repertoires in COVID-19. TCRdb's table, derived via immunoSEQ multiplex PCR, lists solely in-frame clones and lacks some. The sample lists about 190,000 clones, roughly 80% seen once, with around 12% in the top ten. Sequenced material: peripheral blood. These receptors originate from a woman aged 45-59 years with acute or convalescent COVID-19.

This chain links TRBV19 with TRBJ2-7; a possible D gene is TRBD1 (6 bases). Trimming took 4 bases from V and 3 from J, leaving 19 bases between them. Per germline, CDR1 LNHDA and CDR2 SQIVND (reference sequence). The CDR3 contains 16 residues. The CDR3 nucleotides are TGTGCCAGTAGTAGGACCTTTTCGGCAGGGGTCTACGAGCAGTACTTC. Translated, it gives CASSRTFSAGVYEQYF.

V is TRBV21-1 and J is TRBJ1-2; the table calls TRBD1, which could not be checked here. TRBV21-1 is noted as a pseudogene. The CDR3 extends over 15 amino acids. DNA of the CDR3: TGTGCCAGCAGCAAATATGGGGCGCGAGACTATGGCTACACCTTC. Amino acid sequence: CASSKYGARDYGYTF.

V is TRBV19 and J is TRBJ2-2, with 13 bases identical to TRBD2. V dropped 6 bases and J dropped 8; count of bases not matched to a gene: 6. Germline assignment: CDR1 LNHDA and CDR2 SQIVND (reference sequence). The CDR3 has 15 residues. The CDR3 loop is CASSIGTSGAGELFF. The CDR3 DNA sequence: TGTGCCAGTAGCATCGGGACTAGCGGGGCGGGGGAGCTGTTTTTT.

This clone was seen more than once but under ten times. In DNA, the CDR3 is TGTGCCAGCACCTTGACAGGGGCCAACGTCCTGACTTTC. Its protein is CASTLTGANVLTF. The chain couples TRBV7-9 to TRBJ2-6; D not resolved. The CDR3 is 13 residues long. The V end lost 7 bases, the J end lost 4 bases, and 8 bases lay between the germline ends. The germline CDR1 and CDR2 sequences are SEHNR and FQNEAQ (reference sequence).

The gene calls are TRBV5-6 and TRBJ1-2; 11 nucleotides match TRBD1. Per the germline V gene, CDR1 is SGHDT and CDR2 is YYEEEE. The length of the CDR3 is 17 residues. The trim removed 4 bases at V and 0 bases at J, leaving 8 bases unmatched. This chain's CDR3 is CASSPRTGGTSNYGYTF. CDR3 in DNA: TGTGCCAGCAGCCCCAGGACAGGGGGCACCTCTAACTATGGCTACACCTTC.

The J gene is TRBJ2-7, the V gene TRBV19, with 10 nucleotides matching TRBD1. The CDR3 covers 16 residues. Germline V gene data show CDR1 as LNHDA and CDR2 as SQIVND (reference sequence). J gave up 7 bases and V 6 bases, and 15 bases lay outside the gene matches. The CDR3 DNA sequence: TGTGCCAGTAGCCTACTTCCACTGGGACAGGGGTGGGAGCAGTACTTC. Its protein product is CASSLLPLGQGWEQYF.

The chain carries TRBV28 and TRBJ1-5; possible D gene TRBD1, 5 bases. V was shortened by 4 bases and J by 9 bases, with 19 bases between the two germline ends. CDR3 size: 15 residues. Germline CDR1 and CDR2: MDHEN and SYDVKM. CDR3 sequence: CASSSPGLEVGPQHF. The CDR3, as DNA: TGTGCCAGCAGTTCGCCGGGACTGGAGGTTGGGCCCCAGCATTTT.

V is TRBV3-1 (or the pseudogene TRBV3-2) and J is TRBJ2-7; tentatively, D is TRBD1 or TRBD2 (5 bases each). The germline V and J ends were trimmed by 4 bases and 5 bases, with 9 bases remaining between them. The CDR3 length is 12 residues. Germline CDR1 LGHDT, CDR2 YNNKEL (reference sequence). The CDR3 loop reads CASSLEGHEQYF. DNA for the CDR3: TGTGCCAGCAGCCTAGAGGGGCACGAGCAGTACTTC.

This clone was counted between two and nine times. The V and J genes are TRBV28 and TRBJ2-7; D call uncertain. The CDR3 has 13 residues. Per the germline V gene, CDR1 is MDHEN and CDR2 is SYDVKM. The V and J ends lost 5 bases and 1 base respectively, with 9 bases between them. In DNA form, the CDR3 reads TGTGCCAGCAGTCGCGTCATTTCCTACGAGCAGTACTTC. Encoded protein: CASSRVISYEQYF.

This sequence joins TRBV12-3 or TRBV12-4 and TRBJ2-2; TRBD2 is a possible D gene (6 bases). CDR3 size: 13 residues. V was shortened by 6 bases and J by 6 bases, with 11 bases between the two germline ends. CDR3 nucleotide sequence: TGTGCCAGCAGCCTTGGGGGGTCCGGGGAGCTGTTTTTT. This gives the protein CASSLGGSGELFF.

CDR3 nucleotide sequence: TGTGCCAGCAGCTTTGACCCGACAGCCGCTAGAAACGAGCAGTACTTC. Its protein is CASSFDPTAARNEQYF. V is TRBV5-5 and J is TRBJ2-7; tentative D call: TRBD1 (5 bases). The germline V gene has CDR1 SGHKS and CDR2 YYEKEE (reference sequence). There are 16 residues in the CDR3. V gave up 2 bases and J gave up 5 bases, with 20 bases separating them.

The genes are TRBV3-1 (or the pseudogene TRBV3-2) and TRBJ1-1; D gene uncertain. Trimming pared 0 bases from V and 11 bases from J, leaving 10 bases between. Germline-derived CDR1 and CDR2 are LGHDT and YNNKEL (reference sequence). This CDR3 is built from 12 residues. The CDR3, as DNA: TGTGCCAGCAGCCAAGATGCGGGTTCGGCTTTCTTT. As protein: CASSQDAGSAFF.

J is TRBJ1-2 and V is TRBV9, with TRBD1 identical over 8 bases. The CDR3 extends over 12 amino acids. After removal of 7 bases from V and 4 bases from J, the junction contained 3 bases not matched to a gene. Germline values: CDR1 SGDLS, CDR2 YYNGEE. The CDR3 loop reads CASAQGAYGYTF. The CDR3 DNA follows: TGTGCCAGCGCGCAGGGGGCCTATGGCTACACCTTC.

The CDR3 nucleotides read TGTGCCTGGACTAGCGGACTTCAGGACTATGGCTACACCTTC. It is translated as CAWTSGLQDYGYTF. The rearrangement uses TRBV30 and TRBJ1-2; D is ambiguous. The germline CDR1 and CDR2 sequences are GTSNPN and SVGIG (reference sequence). Trimming shortened V by 4 bases and J by 3 bases, and 15 bases separated the two germline ends. There are 14 residues in the CDR3.

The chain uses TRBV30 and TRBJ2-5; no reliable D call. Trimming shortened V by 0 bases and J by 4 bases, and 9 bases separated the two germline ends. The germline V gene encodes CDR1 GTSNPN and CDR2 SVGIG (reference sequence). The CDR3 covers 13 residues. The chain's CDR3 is CAWSVSLSETQYF. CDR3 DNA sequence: TGTGCCTGGAGTGTCTCCCTGTCAGAGACCCAGTACTTC.

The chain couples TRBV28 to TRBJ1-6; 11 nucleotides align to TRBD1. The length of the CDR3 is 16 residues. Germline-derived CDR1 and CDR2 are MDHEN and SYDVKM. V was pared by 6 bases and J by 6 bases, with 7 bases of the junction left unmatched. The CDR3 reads CASRPSGQGANSPLHF. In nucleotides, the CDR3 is TGTGCCAGCAGACCCTCCGGACAGGGGGCTAATTCACCCCTCCACTTT.

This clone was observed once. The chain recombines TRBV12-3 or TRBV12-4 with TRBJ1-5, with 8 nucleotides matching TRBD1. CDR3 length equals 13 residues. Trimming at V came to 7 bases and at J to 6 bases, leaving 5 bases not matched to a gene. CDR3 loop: CASNGQGSQPQHF. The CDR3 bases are TGTGCCAGCAACGGACAGGGAAGTCAGCCCCAGCATTTT.

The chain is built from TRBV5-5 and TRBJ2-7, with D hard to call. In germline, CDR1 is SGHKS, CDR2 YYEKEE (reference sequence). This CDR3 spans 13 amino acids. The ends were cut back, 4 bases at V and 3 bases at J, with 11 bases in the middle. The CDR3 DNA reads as TGTGCCAGCAGCGGCAACAGCCTCTACGAGCAGTACTTC. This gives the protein CASSGNSLYEQYF.

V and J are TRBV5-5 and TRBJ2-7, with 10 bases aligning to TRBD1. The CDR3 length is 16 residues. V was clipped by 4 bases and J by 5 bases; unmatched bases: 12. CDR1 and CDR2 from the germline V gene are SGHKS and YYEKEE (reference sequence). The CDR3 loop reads CASSTVGQGKLNEQYF. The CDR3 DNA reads TGTGCCAGCAGCACGGTGGGACAGGGGAAACTAAACGAGCAGTACTTC.

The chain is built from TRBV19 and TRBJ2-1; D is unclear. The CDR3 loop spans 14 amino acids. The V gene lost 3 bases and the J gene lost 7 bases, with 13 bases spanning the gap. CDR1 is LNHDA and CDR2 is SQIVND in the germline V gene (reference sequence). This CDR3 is CASSIQLWANEQFF. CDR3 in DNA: TGTGCCAGTAGTATTCAACTTTGGGCAAATGAGCAGTTCTTC.

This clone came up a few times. CDR3 sequence: CASSLQGYSYEQYF. The CDR3 nucleotides are TGTGCCAGCAGCCTCCAGGGGTATTCCTACGAGCAGTACTTC. This chain links TRBV5-5 with TRBJ2-7, with D perhaps matching TRBD1 (6 bases). The germline V gene has CDR1 SGHKS and CDR2 YYEKEE (reference sequence). The CDR3 runs to 14 residues. Deletions cut 4 bases from V and 1 base from J, with 12 bases between.

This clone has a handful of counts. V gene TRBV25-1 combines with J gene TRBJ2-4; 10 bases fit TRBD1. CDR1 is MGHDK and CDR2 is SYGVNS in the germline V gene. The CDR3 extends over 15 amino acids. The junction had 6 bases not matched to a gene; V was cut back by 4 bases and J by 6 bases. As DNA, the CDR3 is TGTGCCAGCAGTGGACAGGGGGCAGGGGCAAACATTCAGTACTTC. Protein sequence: CASSGQGAGANIQYF.

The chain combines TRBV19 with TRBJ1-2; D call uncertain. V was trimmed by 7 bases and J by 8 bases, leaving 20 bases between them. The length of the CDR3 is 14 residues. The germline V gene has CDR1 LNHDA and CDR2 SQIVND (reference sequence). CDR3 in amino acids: CASTPGIVTMGYTF. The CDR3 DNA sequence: TGTGCCAGTACCCCCGGAATCGTTACTATGGGCTACACCTTC.

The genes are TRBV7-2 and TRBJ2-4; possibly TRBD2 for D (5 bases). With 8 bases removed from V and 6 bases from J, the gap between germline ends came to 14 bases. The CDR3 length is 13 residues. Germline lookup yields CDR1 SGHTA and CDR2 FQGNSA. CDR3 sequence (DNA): TGTGCCAGCGGGTCGGAGGATCGAAACATTCAGTACTTC. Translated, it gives CASGSEDRNIQYF.

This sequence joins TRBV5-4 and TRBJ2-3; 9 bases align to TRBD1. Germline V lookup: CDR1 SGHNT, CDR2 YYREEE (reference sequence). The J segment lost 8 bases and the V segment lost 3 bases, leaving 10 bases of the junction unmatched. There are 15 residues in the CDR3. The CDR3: CASSSNPQGAGTQYF. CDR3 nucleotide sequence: TGTGCCAGCAGCTCCAACCCACAGGGGGCGGGTACGCAGTATTTT.

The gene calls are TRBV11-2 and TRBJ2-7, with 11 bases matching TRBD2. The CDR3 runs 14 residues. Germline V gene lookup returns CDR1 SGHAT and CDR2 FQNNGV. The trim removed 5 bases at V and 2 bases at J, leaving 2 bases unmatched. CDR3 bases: TGTGCCAGCAGCCTGGGACTAGCGGCCTACGAGCAGTACTTC. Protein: CASSLGLAAYEQYF.

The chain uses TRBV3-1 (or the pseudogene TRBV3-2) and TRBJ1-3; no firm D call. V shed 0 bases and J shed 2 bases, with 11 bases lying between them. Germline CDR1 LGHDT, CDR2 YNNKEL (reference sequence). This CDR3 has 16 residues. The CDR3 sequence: CASSQEGGHAGNTIYF. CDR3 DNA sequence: TGTGCCAGCAGCCAAGAAGGAGGGCACGCTGGAAACACCATATATTTT.

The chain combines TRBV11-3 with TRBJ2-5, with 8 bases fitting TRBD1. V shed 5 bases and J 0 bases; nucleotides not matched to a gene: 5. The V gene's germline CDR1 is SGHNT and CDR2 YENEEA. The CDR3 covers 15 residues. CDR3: CASSHGDRYQETQYF. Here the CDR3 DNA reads TGTGCCAGCAGCCATGGGGACAGGTACCAAGAGACCCAGTACTTC.

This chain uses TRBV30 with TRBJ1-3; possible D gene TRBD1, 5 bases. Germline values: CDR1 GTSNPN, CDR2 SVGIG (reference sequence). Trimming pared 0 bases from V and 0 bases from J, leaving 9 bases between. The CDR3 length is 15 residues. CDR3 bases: TGTGCCTGGAGTGTGGGGGGGGTCTCTGGAAACACCATATATTTT. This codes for CAWSVGGVSGNTIYF. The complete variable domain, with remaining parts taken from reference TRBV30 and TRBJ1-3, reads SQTIHQWPATLVQPVGSPLSLECTVEGTSNPNLYWYRQAAGRGLQLLFYSVGIGQISSEVPQNLSASRPQDRQFILSSKKLLLSDSGFYLCAWSVGGVSGNTIYFGEGSWLTVV.